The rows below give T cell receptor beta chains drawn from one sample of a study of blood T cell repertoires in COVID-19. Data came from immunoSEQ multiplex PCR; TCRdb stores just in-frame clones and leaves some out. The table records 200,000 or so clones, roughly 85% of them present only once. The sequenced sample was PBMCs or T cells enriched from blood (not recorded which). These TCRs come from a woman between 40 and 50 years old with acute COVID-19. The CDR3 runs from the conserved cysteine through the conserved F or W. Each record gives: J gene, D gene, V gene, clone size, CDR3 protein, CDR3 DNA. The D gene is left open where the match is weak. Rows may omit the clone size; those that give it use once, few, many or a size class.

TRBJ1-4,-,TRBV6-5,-,CASSSRVGGAEKLFF,TGTGCCAGCAGTTCCCGGGTAGGGGGGGCTGAAAAACTGTTTTTT
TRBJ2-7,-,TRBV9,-,CASSAGLSSYEQYF,TGTGCCAGCAGCGCAGGACTCAGCTCCTACGAGCAGTACTTC
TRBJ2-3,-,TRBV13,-,CASSQRDTQYF,TGTGCCAGCAGCCAGAGGGATACGCAGTATTTT
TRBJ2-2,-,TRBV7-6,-,CASSLEGTGELFF,TGTGCCAGCAGCTTAGAGGGGACCGGGGAGCTGTTTTTT
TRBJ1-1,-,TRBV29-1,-,CSVEDRYSGLNTEAFF,TGCAGCGTTGAAGACCGCTATTCAGGGCTTAACACTGAAGCTTTCTTT
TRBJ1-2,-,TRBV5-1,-,CASSLTANYGYTF,TGCGCCAGCAGTTTAACGGCTAACTATGGCTACACCTTC
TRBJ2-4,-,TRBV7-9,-,CASSPSLGVNIQYF,TGTGCCAGCAGCCCCTCCTTGGGAGTGAACATTCAGTACTTC
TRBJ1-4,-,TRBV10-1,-,CASSPRGLFF,TGCGCCAGCAGTCCTAGAGGACTGTTTTTT
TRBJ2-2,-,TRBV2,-,CASSEDWGLGTGELFF,TGTGCCAGCAGTGAAGATTGGGGGCTGGGCACCGGGGAGCTGTTTTTT
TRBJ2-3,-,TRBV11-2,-,CASSLLSGVTDTQYF,TGTGCCAGCAGCTTATTGTCCGGGGTCACAGATACGCAGTATTTT
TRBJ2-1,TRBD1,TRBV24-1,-,CATSDLTGWNEQFF,TGTGCCACCAGTGACCTGACAGGGTGGAATGAGCAGTTCTTC
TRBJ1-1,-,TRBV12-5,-,CASGLVREKNTEAFF,TGTGCTAGTGGTTTGGTACGAGAGAAGAACACTGAAGCTTTCTTT
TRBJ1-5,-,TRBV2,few,CASRALQGTGPQHF,TGTGCCAGCAGGGCACTACAGGGCACGGGGCCCCAGCATTTT
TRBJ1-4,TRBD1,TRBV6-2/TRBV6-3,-,CASSYEGAGNEKLFF,TGTGCCAGCAGTTACGAGGGGGCCGGTAATGAAAAACTGTTTTTT
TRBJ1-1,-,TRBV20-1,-,CSASPTGRNTEAFF,TGCAGTGCTAGTCCAACAGGGAGGAACACTGAAGCTTTCTTT
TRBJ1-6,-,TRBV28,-,CGSGQGGKPLHF,TGCGGATCCGGGCAGGGAGGTAAACCCCTCCACTTT
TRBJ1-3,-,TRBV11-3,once,CASSGPSSGNTIYF,TGTGCCAGCAGCGGGCCGAGCTCTGGAAACACCATATATTTT
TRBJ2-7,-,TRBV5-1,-,CASSSNPTGISYEQYF,TGCGCCAGCAGCTCCAACCCCACAGGGATCTCCTACGAGCAGTACTTC
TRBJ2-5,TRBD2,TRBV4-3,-,CASSQYGGGRETQYF,TGCGCCAGCAGCCAGTACGGGGGGGGTCGGGAGACCCAGTACTTC
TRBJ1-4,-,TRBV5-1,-,CASSGPGQLSELFF,TGCGCCAGCAGCGGTCCAGGGCAGTTGTCTGAACTGTTTTTT
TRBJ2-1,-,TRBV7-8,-,CASSLSPGSRYNEQFF,TGTGCCAGCAGCTTAAGTCCGGGGTCGCGATACAATGAGCAGTTCTTC
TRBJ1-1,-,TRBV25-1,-,CASSEVTPDKLNTEAFF,TGTGCCAGCAGTGAGGTAACCCCTGACAAGCTGAACACTGAAGCTTTCTTT